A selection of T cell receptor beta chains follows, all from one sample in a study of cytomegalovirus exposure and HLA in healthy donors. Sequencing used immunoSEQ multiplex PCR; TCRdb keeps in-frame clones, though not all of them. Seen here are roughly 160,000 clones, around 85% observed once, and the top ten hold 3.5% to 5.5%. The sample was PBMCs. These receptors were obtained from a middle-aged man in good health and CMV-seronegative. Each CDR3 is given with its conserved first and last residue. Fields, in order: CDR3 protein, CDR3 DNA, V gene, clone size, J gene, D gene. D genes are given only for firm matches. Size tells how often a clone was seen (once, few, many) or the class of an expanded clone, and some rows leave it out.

CDR3: CASSLSRGTEAFF
DNA: TGTGCCAGCAGCTTATCACGGGGCACTGAAGCTTTCTTT
V: TRBV7-2
size: .
J: TRBJ1-1
D: .

CDR3: CSVKGSGQGARTEAFF
DNA: TGCAGCGTTAAGGGGTCGGGACAGGGGGCCCGCACTGAAGCTTTCTTT
V: TRBV29-1
size: .
J: TRBJ1-1
D: TRBD1

CDR3: CASSLGGGETQYF
DNA: TGTGCCAGCAGCTTGGGCGGGGGAGAGACCCAGTACTTC
V: TRBV5-4
size: .
J: TRBJ2-5
D: TRBD2

CDR3: CASSYGGLGLDTEQFF
DNA: TGTGCCAGCAGTTACGGGGGACTGGGATTAGACACTGAGCAGTTCTTC
V: TRBV6-5
size: few
J: TRBJ2-1
D: .

CDR3: CASSSDRDHYEQYF
DNA: TGTGCCAGCAGTTCCGACAGAGACCACTACGAGCAGTACTTC
V: TRBV6-5
size: once
J: TRBJ2-7
D: .

CDR3: CASSPQGASNTEAFF
DNA: TGTGCCAGCTCACCACAGGGGGCAAGCAACACTGAAGCTTTCTTT
V: TRBV18
size: .
J: TRBJ1-1
D: TRBD1

CDR3: CASSFLRQGPSSGANVLTF
DNA: TGTGCCAGCAGTTTCCTCAGACAGGGGCCAAGCTCTGGGGCCAACGTCCTGACTTTC
V: TRBV27
size: .
J: TRBJ2-6
D: TRBD1

CDR3: CASSERYEQYF
DNA: TGTGCCAGCAGTGAGCGGTACGAGCAGTACTTC
V: TRBV6-6
size: .
J: TRBJ2-7
D: .

CDR3: CASSGGQGTTNEKLFF
DNA: TGCGCCAGCAGCGGGGGACAGGGTACAACTAATGAAAAACTGTTTTTT
V: TRBV5-1
size: .
J: TRBJ1-4
D: TRBD1

CDR3: CASSLGGQGGYGYTF
DNA: TGTGCCAGCAGCTTAGGGGGACAGGGGGGGTATGGCTACACCTTC
V: TRBV7-8
size: .
J: TRBJ1-2
D: TRBD1

CDR3: CASSGQAIQETQYF
DNA: TGCGCCAGCAGCGGACAGGCGATACAAGAGACCCAGTACTTC
V: TRBV5-1
size: .
J: TRBJ2-5
D: TRBD1

CDR3: CASSEYGTGPNYGYTF
DNA: TGTGCCAGCAGTGAATACGGGACAGGTCCTAACTATGGCTACACCTTC
V: TRBV6-1
size: .
J: TRBJ1-2
D: TRBD1

CDR3: CASSQEPGGLSEQYF
DNA: TGCGCCAGCAGCCAAGAGCCGGGGGGACTCTCGGAGCAGTACTTC
V: TRBV4-3
size: .
J: TRBJ2-7
D: TRBD2

CDR3: CASSRTGRYEQYF
DNA: TGTGCCAGCAGCAGGACAGGGAGGTACGAGCAGTACTTC
V: TRBV11-2
size: .
J: TRBJ2-7
D: TRBD1

CDR3: CASSGQGAGNQPQHF
DNA: TGTGCCAGCAGTGGACAGGGGGCCGGCAATCAGCCCCAGCATTTT
V: TRBV2
size: .
J: TRBJ1-5
D: TRBD1

CDR3: CASSLTSGEYTDTQYF
DNA: TGTGCCAGCAGTTTAACTAGCGGGGAGTACACAGATACGCAGTATTTT
V: TRBV2
size: once
J: TRBJ2-3
D: TRBD2

CDR3: CASGGGSYEQYF
DNA: TGTGCCAGCGGCGGGGGGTCCTACGAGCAGTACTTC
V: TRBV11-2
size: .
J: TRBJ2-7
D: TRBD2

CDR3: CASRLTSRTGELFF
DNA: TGTGCCAGCAGACTGACTAGCAGGACCGGGGAGCTGTTTTTT
V: TRBV7-2
size: .
J: TRBJ2-2
D: TRBD2

CDR3: CASSPTDGANTGELFF
DNA: TGTGCCAGCAGCCCTACAGACGGCGCGAACACCGGGGAGCTGTTTTTT
V: TRBV6-6
size: .
J: TRBJ2-2
D: .

CDR3: CASSQPPGDPTYEQYF
DNA: TGCGCCAGCAGCCAACCCCCAGGGGACCCTACCTACGAGCAGTACTTC
V: TRBV4-1
size: .
J: TRBJ2-7
D: .

CDR3: CASAADYSYEQYF
DNA: TGTGCCAGCGCTGCAGATTACTCCTACGAGCAGTACTTC
V: TRBV2
size: .
J: TRBJ2-7
D: .

CDR3: CASSLTADYSNQPQHF
DNA: TGTGCCAGCAGTTTAACGGCAGACTATAGCAATCAGCCCCAGCATTTT
V: TRBV27
size: few
J: TRBJ1-5
D: .

CDR3: CASSSRTGMAGELFF
DNA: TGTGCTAGCAGCTCCCGGACAGGGATGGCCGGGGAGCTGTTTTTT
V: TRBV7-7
size: .
J: TRBJ2-2
D: TRBD1

CDR3: CDSSEEVLAGAATGELFF
DNA: TGTGACAGCAGTGAAGAGGTACTAGCGGGGGCAGCCACCGGGGAGCTGTTTTTT
V: TRBV6-1
size: .
J: TRBJ2-2
D: TRBD2

CDR3: CASSPIRPDSSNEQFF
DNA: TGTGCCAGCTCACCAATCCGACCGGACTCCTCCAATGAGCAGTTCTTC
V: TRBV18
size: once
J: TRBJ2-1
D: .

CDR3: CASSWTVAYEQYF
DNA: TGCGCCAGCAGCTGGACTGTGGCCTACGAGCAGTACTTC
V: TRBV5-1
size: .
J: TRBJ2-7
D: .

CDR3: CAWSGAETQYF
DNA: TGTGCCTGGTCAGGGGCGGAGACCCAGTACTTC
V: TRBV30
size: .
J: TRBJ2-5
D: .

CDR3: CASSYSNAYEAFF
DNA: TGTGCCAGCAGTTACTCGAATGCGTATGAAGCTTTCTTT
V: TRBV6-6
size: .
J: TRBJ1-1
D: .

CDR3: CASREAELNQPQHF
DNA: TGTGCCAGCCGGGAGGCGGAACTCAATCAGCCCCAGCATTTT
V: TRBV6-6
size: .
J: TRBJ1-5
D: .

CDR3: CASSEAHRRTGQNTEAFF
DNA: TGTGCCAGCAGTGAAGCGCATAGAAGGACAGGGCAAAACACTGAAGCTTTCTTT
V: TRBV2
size: once
J: TRBJ1-1
D: TRBD1

CDR3: CASSVRLGTGYTGELFF
DNA: TGTGCCAGCAGCGTGCGTCTCGGGACAGGATACACCGGGGAGCTGTTTTTT
V: TRBV9
size: few
J: TRBJ2-2
D: TRBD1

CDR3: CAISEVRDRITEAFF
DNA: TGTGCCATCAGTGAGGTCCGGGACAGGATCACTGAAGCTTTCTTT
V: TRBV10-3
size: .
J: TRBJ1-1
D: TRBD1

CDR3: CASSLAGARASYEQYF
DNA: TGTGCCAGCAGCTTAGCTGGGGCTAGGGCCTCCTACGAGCAGTACTTC
V: TRBV7-9
size: .
J: TRBJ2-7
D: .

CDR3: CASSLGATTINRNEQFF
DNA: TGTGCCAGCAGCTTGGGGGCAACCACCATTAATCGCAATGAGCAGTTCTTC
V: TRBV7-3
size: .
J: TRBJ2-1
D: .

CDR3: CASSLDPTGVQETQYF
DNA: TGTGCCAGCAGTTTAGACCCCACAGGGGTTCAAGAGACCCAGTACTTC
V: TRBV28
size: once
J: TRBJ2-5
D: TRBD1

CDR3: CASSEAPRLSYEQYF
DNA: TGTGCCAGCAGTGAAGCGCCCAGGCTCTCCTACGAGCAGTACTTC
V: TRBV2
size: few
J: TRBJ2-7
D: .

CDR3: CASSFGTGKAYEQYF
DNA: TGCGCCAGCAGCTTCGGTACAGGGAAGGCCTACGAGCAGTACTTC
V: TRBV5-1
size: .
J: TRBJ2-7
D: .

CDR3: CASSLDPAGNTEAFF
DNA: TGTGCCAGCAGCTTAGATCCGGCGGGGAACACTGAAGCTTTCTTT
V: TRBV11-2
size: .
J: TRBJ1-1
D: .

CDR3: CASNPGGSTDTQYF
DNA: TGTGCCAGCAACCCCGGGGGTAGCACAGATACGCAGTATTTT
V: TRBV9
size: .
J: TRBJ2-3
D: .

CDR3: CASSRQGALGEKLFF
DNA: TGTGCCAGCTCAAGACAGGGGGCGCTTGGTGAAAAACTGTTTTTT
V: TRBV18
size: .
J: TRBJ1-4
D: TRBD1

CDR3: CASSKADKSTDTQYF
DNA: TGTGCCAGCAGCAAAGCGGACAAAAGCACAGATACGCAGTATTTT
V: TRBV21-1
size: .
J: TRBJ2-3
D: .

CDR3: CASSLETGAEQYF
DNA: TGTGCTAGCAGCTTAGAGACAGGGGCTGAGCAGTACTTC
V: TRBV7-7
size: once
J: TRBJ2-7
D: TRBD1

CDR3: CASSDIGVAYEQYF
DNA: TGTGCCAGCAGTGATATAGGGGTAGCCTACGAGCAGTACTTC
V: TRBV2
size: .
J: TRBJ2-7
D: .

CDR3: CAWSVGRGSGANVLTF
DNA: TGTGCCTGGAGTGTAGGGCGGGGCTCTGGGGCCAACGTCCTGACTTTC
V: TRBV30
size: few
J: TRBJ2-6
D: .

CDR3: CASSPQKRGGYEQYF
DNA: TGTGCCAGTAGTCCCCAGAAGCGGGGGGGCTACGAGCAGTACTTC
V: TRBV19
size: .
J: TRBJ2-7
D: TRBD2

CDR3: CANGQANTGELFF
DNA: TGTGCCAACGGACAAGCGAACACCGGGGAGCTGTTTTTT
V: TRBV10-3
size: .
J: TRBJ2-2
D: .

CDR3: CASSYVGRGNEQFF
DNA: TGTGCCAGCAGTTACGTAGGCAGGGGGAATGAGCAGTTCTTC
V: TRBV6-5
size: .
J: TRBJ2-1
D: TRBD1

CDR3: CASSRLALTDTQYF
DNA: TGTGCCAGCAGCCGACTCGCCCTCACAGATACGCAGTATTTT
V: TRBV7-3
size: .
J: TRBJ2-3
D: .

CDR3: CASSYEGAARSPLHF
DNA: TGTGCCAGCAGTTACGAAGGGGCAGCACGTTCACCCCTCCACTTT
V: TRBV6-5
size: .
J: TRBJ1-6
D: .

CDR3: CASSLGGGLTGELFF
DNA: TGTGCCAGCAGCTTAGGAGGGGGCCTCACCGGGGAGCTGTTTTTT
V: TRBV7-9
size: .
J: TRBJ2-2
D: TRBD1

CDR3: CAWRGGWAGDTEAFF
DNA: TGTGCCTGGAGGGGTGGATGGGCGGGAGACACTGAAGCTTTCTTT
V: TRBV30
size: .
J: TRBJ1-1
D: .

CDR3: CASRLREYQPQHF
DNA: TGTGCCAGCAGACTCCGCGAATATCAGCCCCAGCATTTT
V: TRBV6-5
size: .
J: TRBJ1-5
D: .

CDR3: CAWSLGPNTGELFF
DNA: TGTGCCTGGAGTTTGGGGCCGAACACCGGGGAGCTGTTTTTT
V: TRBV30
size: .
J: TRBJ2-2
D: .